This T cell receptor (beta chain) derives from a study of T cells after yellow fever vaccination. As to this clonotype: The antigen remains unidentified.

General study findings and limits: Boosting was followed by the reappearance of most primary-vaccination clones (approximately 95% CD4, about 90% CD8).

Germline values: CDR1 KGHDR, CDR2 SFDVKD. The CDR3 extends over 14 amino acids. With V trimmed by 8 bases and J by 8 bases, 11 bases remained unmatched. MiXCR, applied by TCRdb to the 5' RACE reads, yields one record per CDR3 protein. The sample comprises fewer than 400,000 distinct CDR3 sequences, roughly 6.1% of which are singletons, and around 16% rests with the top ten. The TCR sequence derives from a man aged 30 to 45 who received the YFV17D yellow fever vaccine. This chain links TRBV24-1 with TRBJ2-1, with TRBD2 matching over 7 bases. The sample here was PBMCs, taken 5 days after the yellow fever booster vaccination. This chain's CDR3 is CATTTGTKVDEQFF. CDR3 nucleotide sequence: TGTGCCACCACTACCGGGACTAAGGTCGATGAGCAGTTCTTC.